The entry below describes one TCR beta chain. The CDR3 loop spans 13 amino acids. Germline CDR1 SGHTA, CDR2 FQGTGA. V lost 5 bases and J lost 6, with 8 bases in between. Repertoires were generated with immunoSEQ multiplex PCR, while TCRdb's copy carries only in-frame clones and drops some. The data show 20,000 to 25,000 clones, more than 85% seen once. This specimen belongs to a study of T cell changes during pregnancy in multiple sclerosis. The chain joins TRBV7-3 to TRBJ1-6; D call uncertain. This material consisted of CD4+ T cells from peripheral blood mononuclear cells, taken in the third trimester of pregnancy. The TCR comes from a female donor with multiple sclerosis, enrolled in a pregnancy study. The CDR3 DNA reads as TGTGCCAGCAGCACCTACAGTAATTCACCCCTCCACTTT. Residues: CASSTYSNSPLHF.